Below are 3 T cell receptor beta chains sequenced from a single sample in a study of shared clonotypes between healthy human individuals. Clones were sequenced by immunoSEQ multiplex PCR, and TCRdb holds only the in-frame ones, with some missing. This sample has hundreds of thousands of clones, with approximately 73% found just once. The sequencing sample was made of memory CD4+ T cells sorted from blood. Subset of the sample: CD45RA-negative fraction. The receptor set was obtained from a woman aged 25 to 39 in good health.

The CDR3 here is CASNRGWGTGELFF. Here the CDR3 DNA reads TGTGCCAGTAACAGGGGTTGGGGGACCGGGGAGCTGTTTTTT. The chain couples TRBV27 to TRBJ2-2; 7 nucleotides align to TRBD1. Trimming at V came to 9 bases and at J to 5 bases, leaving 9 bases not matched to a gene. This CDR3 region has 14 residues. The germline V gene has CDR1 MNHEY and CDR2 SMNVEV (reference sequence).

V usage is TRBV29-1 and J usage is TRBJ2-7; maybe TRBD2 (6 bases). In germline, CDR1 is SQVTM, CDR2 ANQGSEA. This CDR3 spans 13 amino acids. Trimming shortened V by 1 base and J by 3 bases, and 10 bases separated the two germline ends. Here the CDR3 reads CSVEGTTNYEQYF. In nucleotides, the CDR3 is TGCAGCGTTGAAGGGACTACTAACTACGAGCAGTACTTC.

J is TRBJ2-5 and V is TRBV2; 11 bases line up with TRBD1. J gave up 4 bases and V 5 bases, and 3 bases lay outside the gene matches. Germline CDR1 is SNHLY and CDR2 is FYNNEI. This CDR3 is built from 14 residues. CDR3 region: CASSTGTGGETQYF. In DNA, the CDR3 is TGTGCCAGCAGTACCGGGACAGGGGGAGAGACCCAGTACTTC. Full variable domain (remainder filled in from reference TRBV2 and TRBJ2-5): EPEVTQTPSHQVTQMGQEVILRCVPISNHLYFYWYRQILGQKVEFLVSFYNNEISEKSEIFDDQFSVERPDGSNFTLKIRSTKLEDSAMYFCASSTGTGGETQYFGPGTRLLVL.